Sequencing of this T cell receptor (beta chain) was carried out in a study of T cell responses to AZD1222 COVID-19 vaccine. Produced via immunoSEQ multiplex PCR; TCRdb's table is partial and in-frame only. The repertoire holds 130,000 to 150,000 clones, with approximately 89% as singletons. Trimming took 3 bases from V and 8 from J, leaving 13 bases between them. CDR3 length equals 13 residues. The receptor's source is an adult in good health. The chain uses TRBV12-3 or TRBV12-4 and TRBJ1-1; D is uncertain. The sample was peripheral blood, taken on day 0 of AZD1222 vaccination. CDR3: CASSFDPAQEAFF. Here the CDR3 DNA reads TGTGCCAGCAGTTTCGATCCGGCGCAAGAAGCTTTCTTT.